This TCR beta chain stems from a study of CD8 T cells in Susac syndrome. Turning to the study itself: There were Susac syndrome patients who were therapy-naive at blood draw, others on corticosteroids, and others on intravenous immunoglobulin alone.

In Susac syndrome patients, recently defined diagnostic criteria for definite or probable disease were met. Negative isolation was applied to CD8+ and CD4+ T cells, and FACS enrichment was applied to TEMRA cells. Random hexamers were used to reverse transcribe the RNA input (roughly 0.5 to 1 ug). MiXCR, applied by TCRdb to the immunoSEQ multiplex PCR reads, yields one record per CDR3 protein. The sample consists of about 240,000 distinct CDR3 sequences, almost 97% of them appearing once. V was shortened by 1 base and J by 8 bases, with 15 bases between the two germline ends. This CDR3 is built from 15 residues. The germline gives CDR1 MGHRA, CDR2 YSYEKL.

V usage is TRBV4-1 and J usage is TRBJ2-1; a weak D match, TRBD2 (6 bases). Sequences were obtained from CD4+ T cells from PBMCs. The TCR originated in a human donor with Susac syndrome. As DNA, the CDR3 is TGCGCCAGCAGCCAAGTTGGCCGGGACTTGTATGAGCAGTTCTTC. This codes for CASSQVGRDLYEQFF.